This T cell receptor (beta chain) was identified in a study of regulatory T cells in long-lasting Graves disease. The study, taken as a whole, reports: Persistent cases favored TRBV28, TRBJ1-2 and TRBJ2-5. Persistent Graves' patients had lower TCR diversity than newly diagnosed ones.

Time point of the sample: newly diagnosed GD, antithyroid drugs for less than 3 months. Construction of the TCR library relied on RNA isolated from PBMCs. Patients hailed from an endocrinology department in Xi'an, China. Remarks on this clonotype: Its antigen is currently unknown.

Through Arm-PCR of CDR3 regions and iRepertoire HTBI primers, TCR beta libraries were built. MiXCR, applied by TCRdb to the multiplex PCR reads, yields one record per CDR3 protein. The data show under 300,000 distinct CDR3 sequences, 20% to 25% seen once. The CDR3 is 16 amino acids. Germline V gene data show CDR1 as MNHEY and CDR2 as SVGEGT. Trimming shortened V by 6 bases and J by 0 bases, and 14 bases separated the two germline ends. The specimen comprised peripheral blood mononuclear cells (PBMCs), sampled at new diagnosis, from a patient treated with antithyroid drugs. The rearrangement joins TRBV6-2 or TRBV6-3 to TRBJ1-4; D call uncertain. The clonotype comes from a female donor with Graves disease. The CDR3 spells CASSPTPHSTNEKLFF. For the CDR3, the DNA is TGTGCCAGCAGCCCTACACCTCACTCAACTAATGAAAAACTGTTTTTT.